The clone carrying this T cell receptor beta chain was observed a few times. This sample was included in a study of response to subunit inactivated influenza vaccine. With V trimmed by 7 bases and J by 4 bases, 9 bases remained unmatched. The germline V gene encodes CDR1 MDHEN and CDR2 SYDVKM. CDR3 length: 15 amino acids. TCRdb reanalysed the RT-PCR reads using MiXCR and keeps one entry per CDR3 protein. The data show roughly 500,000 distinct CDR3 sequences, 16% seen once. Source: CD4+ T cells sorted from PBMCs, taken 23 to 25 months after vaccination. This receptor was identified in a man aged 50-75 years who received an inactivated influenza vaccine. The V call is TRBV28, the J call TRBJ2-1; TRBD1 matches at 8 bases. This CDR3 is CASISGQGGYNEQFF. DNA for the CDR3: TGTGCCAGCATCTCCGGACAGGGTGGGTACAATGAGCAGTTCTTC.